Presented here are 13 T cell receptor beta chains from one specimen sequenced in a study of T cells after yellow fever vaccination. TCRdb redid the calling of the 5' RACE reads with MiXCR, one entry per CDR3 protein. The repertoire holds roughly 330,000 distinct CDR3 sequences, with roughly 4.3% as singletons. The source material was PBMCs, sampled 5 days after the yellow fever booster vaccination. The receptors shown here come from a young man who received the YFV17D yellow fever vaccine.

This clonotype was counted a few times. The V gene is TRBV2, the J gene TRBJ2-7; a possible D gene is TRBD1 (6 bases). The CDR3 sequence is 14 residues long. CDR1 is SNHLY, CDR2 FYNNEI, per germline. Deletions cut 7 bases from V and 4 bases from J, with 17 bases between. DNA of the CDR3: TGTGCCAGCAAGGACAGTGAGGTAGGGTACGAGCAGTACTTC. Residues: CASKDSEVGYEQYF.

This clonotype came up many times. The V call is TRBV29-1, the J call TRBJ2-5; possibly TRBD1 or TRBD2 for D (8 bases each). V was shortened by 7 bases and J by 7 bases, with 22 bases between the two germline ends. Germline V gives CDR1 SQVTM, CDR2 ANQGSEA. The CDR3 covers 14 residues. The CDR3 region is CSARDRGRGGTQYF. DNA for the CDR3: TGCAGCGCCCGTGACAGGGGACGGGGGGGGACCCAGTACTTC.

The chain carries TRBV20-1 and TRBJ1-2; TRBD1 matches at 9 bases. CDR1 and CDR2 (germline): DFQATT, SNEGSKA (reference sequence). With V trimmed by 5 bases and J by 4 bases, 2 bases remained unmatched. The CDR3 consists of 12 residues. CDR3 sequence reads: CSAGDRAYGYTF. The CDR3 coding sequence is TGCAGTGCTGGGGACAGGGCCTATGGCTACACCTTC.

J is TRBJ2-1 and V is TRBV7-2; D ambiguous. CDR3 size: 15 residues. Germline V gene lookup returns CDR1 SGHTA and CDR2 FQGNSA. V dropped 1 base and J dropped 2 bases, with 9 bases sitting between them. The CDR3 DNA reads TGTGCCAGCAGCTTAGGCGGCTCGGCCTACAATGAGCAGTTCTTC. Its protein is CASSLGGSAYNEQFF.

The chain employs TRBV5-8 and TRBJ2-3; D ambiguous. With 3 bases removed from V and 4 bases from J, the gap between germline ends came to 12 bases. This CDR3 comprises 14 residues. Germline loops: CDR1 SGHTS, CDR2 YDEGEE. CDR3 protein: CASSSPPYSDTQYF. CDR3 DNA sequence: TGTGCCAGCAGCTCACCACCATACTCAGATACGCAGTATTTT.

In this sample, this clonotype turned up many times. The chain carries TRBV6-2 or TRBV6-3 and TRBJ2-1; TRBD2 aligns across 9 bases. This CDR3 has 16 residues. Per germline, CDR1 MNHEY and CDR2 SVGEGT. V dropped 6 bases and J dropped 4; count of bases not matched to a gene: 10. DNA of the CDR3: TGTGCCAGCAGCCCATCACTAGCGGGCGTTTACAATGAGCAGTTCTTC. This gives the protein CASSPSLAGVYNEQFF.

This clonotype was observed a few times. This chain connects TRBV2 to TRBJ2-1; TRBD1 is a possible D gene (6 bases). Trimming pared 1 base from V and 10 bases from J, leaving 11 bases between. CDR1 SNHLY and CDR2 FYNNEI come from the germline V gene. The CDR3 is made up of 13 amino acids. CDR3 DNA sequence: TGTGCCAGCAGTGAAGGGAAGAGGGGGGAGCAGTTCTTC. This encodes CASSEGKRGEQFF.

The chain couples TRBV7-3 to TRBJ2-3; 7 bases match TRBD1. The length of the CDR3 is 15 residues. Germline V gene data show CDR1 as SGHTA and CDR2 as FQGTGA. Trimming cost V 3 bases and J 5 bases; bases outside gene matches: 8. CDR3 DNA sequence: TGTGCCAGCAGCTTGTCCCGGGACAGAAAAGATACGCAGTATTTT. This encodes CASSLSRDRKDTQYF.

This chain links TRBV12-3 or TRBV12-4 with TRBJ2-1, with 7 bases lining up with TRBD1. This CDR3 comprises 15 residues. J lost 7 bases, V lost 4 bases, and 10 bases had no gene match. The CDR3 DNA reads TGTGCCAGCAGTTCTCGACAGGGATTCAAAAATGAGCAGTTCTTC. Encoded protein: CASSSRQGFKNEQFF.

CDR3 region: CASSSHAPPGETQYF. The DNA for the CDR3 is TGTGCCAGCAGCTCGCACGCGCCCCCTGGGGAGACCCAGTACTTC. The gene calls are TRBV7-2 and TRBJ2-5; D unclear. CDR3 length: 15 amino acids. CDR1 SGHTA and CDR2 FQGNSA come from the germline V gene. Between the trimmed V and J ends, which lost 4 bases and 5 bases, there was a span of 17 bases.

As for this clonotype: This may come from a read error, since a much larger clone is one base off. The CDR3 bases are TGCGCCAGCAGCCAAAGCGAGCTGAACACTGATGCTTTCTTT. It codes for CASSQSELNTDAFF. This rearrangement joins TRBV4-1 to TRBJ1-1; no clear D. The CDR3 has 14 amino acids. Looked up from germline, CDR1 is MGHRA and CDR2 is YSYEKL.

This chain links TRBV6-5 with TRBJ1-4; D remains ambiguous. V lost 0 bases and J lost 2, with 7 bases in between. The CDR3 has 15 residues. Germline V CDR1 and CDR2: MNHEY, SVGAGI. The CDR3 DNA reads as TGTGCCAGCAGTTACTCGGTGAATACTAATGAAAAACTGTTTTTT. Translated, it gives CASSYSVNTNEKLFF.

The V gene is TRBV15, the J gene TRBJ2-3; D may match TRBD1 or TRBD2 (5 bases each). V lost 3 bases and J lost 4, with 8 bases in between. CDR3 length equals 13 residues. Germline CDR1 LNHNV, CDR2 YYDKDF (reference sequence). The CDR3 protein is CATSSRGADTQYF. Written as DNA, the CDR3 is TGTGCCACCAGCAGCCGAGGGGCAGATACGCAGTATTTT. The full variable domain, completed using reference TRBV15 and TRBJ2-3, is DAMVIQNPRYQVTQFGKPVTLSCSQTLNHNVMYWYQQKSSQAPKLLFHYYDKDFNNEADTPDNFQSRRPNTSFCFLDIRSPGLGDTAMYLCATSSRGADTQYFGPGTRLTVL.